The rows below give T cell receptor beta chains drawn from one sample of a study of cytomegalovirus exposure and HLA in healthy donors. Here immunoSEQ multiplex PCR was the method, and the copy in TCRdb shows in-frame clones only, minus some. The sample includes more than 65,000 clones, 82% of them seen just once. The sequenced sample was PBMCs. These receptors were taken from a man aged 18 to 35 in good health and CMV-seronegative. Each CDR3 is given with its conserved first and last residue. Where a row states a size, it is once, few, many or the class of an expanded clone; other rows omit it.

j_gene: TRBJ2-7
v_gene: TRBV2
abundance: few
CDR3aa: CASSGRGAYEQYF

j_gene: TRBJ1-1
v_gene: TRBV6-6
abundance: NA
CDR3aa: CASSYSGQGGAFF

j_gene: TRBJ2-3
v_gene: TRBV5-1
abundance: NA
CDR3aa: CASSWTLRDRGWATSTDTQYF

j_gene: TRBJ1-2
v_gene: TRBV30
abundance: NA
CDR3aa: CACSRQGSGYTF

j_gene: TRBJ1-2
v_gene: TRBV18
abundance: once
CDR3aa: CASSLKTGTQLHYGYTF

j_gene: TRBJ1-2
v_gene: TRBV6-5
abundance: few
CDR3aa: CASSYSNIDGYTF

j_gene: TRBJ1-1
v_gene: TRBV7-3
abundance: NA
CDR3aa: CASSPAGNTEAFF

j_gene: TRBJ2-3
v_gene: TRBV7-3
abundance: once
CDR3aa: CASSLTGGGPDTQYF

j_gene: TRBJ1-2
v_gene: TRBV6-6
abundance: NA
CDR3aa: CASSGQGGVGYTF

j_gene: TRBJ2-7
v_gene: TRBV10-3
abundance: NA
CDR3aa: CAISRSSGGSSYEQYF

j_gene: TRBJ1-5
v_gene: TRBV27
abundance: NA
CDR3aa: CASSLLSGTGSNQPQHF

j_gene: TRBJ2-7
v_gene: TRBV6-1
abundance: NA
CDR3aa: CASSEDRGRYEQYF

j_gene: TRBJ1-4
v_gene: TRBV28
abundance: NA
CDR3aa: CASSLSGTGLEKLFF

j_gene: TRBJ1-2
v_gene: TRBV10-3
abundance: once
CDR3aa: CAVVEEGRRGYTF

j_gene: TRBJ1-1
v_gene: TRBV7-9
abundance: NA
CDR3aa: CASSQGQMNTEAFF

j_gene: TRBJ2-7
v_gene: TRBV25-1
abundance: NA
CDR3aa: CATKSGRADEQYF

j_gene: TRBJ2-4
v_gene: TRBV28
abundance: NA
CDR3aa: CAILETGKLDQYF

j_gene: TRBJ2-7
v_gene: TRBV28
abundance: NA
CDR3aa: CASLAGEGDEQYF

j_gene: TRBJ2-7
v_gene: TRBV13
abundance: NA
CDR3aa: CASSLLGGAGDEQYF

j_gene: TRBJ2-5
v_gene: TRBV28
abundance: NA
CDR3aa: CASSRLGRQETQYF

j_gene: TRBJ2-2
v_gene: TRBV19
abundance: NA
CDR3aa: CASRDTGAMNTGELFF

j_gene: TRBJ2-3
v_gene: TRBV7-3
abundance: NA
CDR3aa: CASSQGTALTDTQYF

j_gene: TRBJ1-3
v_gene: TRBV28
abundance: NA
CDR3aa: CASIIDSNSGNTIYF

j_gene: TRBJ1-3
v_gene: TRBV28
abundance: NA
CDR3aa: CASSLRRNTIYF

j_gene: TRBJ1-2
v_gene: TRBV7-9
abundance: NA
CDR3aa: CASSPRDRVYGYTF

j_gene: TRBJ2-5
v_gene: TRBV29-1
abundance: NA
CDR3aa: CSARQGAAETQYF

j_gene: TRBJ2-7
v_gene: TRBV7-2
abundance: NA
CDR3aa: CASSLSKSTSGRETGEQYF

j_gene: TRBJ2-2
v_gene: TRBV9
abundance: NA
CDR3aa: CASSVPGTGYTGELFF

j_gene: TRBJ1-1
v_gene: TRBV9
abundance: NA
CDR3aa: CASSPGGLPSEAFF

j_gene: TRBJ1-3
v_gene: TRBV7-6
abundance: NA
CDR3aa: CASSPGTVGNTIYF

j_gene: TRBJ1-2
v_gene: TRBV28
abundance: NA
CDR3aa: CASSTPGQGEGYTF

j_gene: TRBJ2-1
v_gene: TRBV7-8
abundance: NA
CDR3aa: CASSKRGGTSGSSRHEQFF

j_gene: TRBJ2-7
v_gene: TRBV5-1
abundance: NA
CDR3aa: CASSLEGGEQYF

j_gene: TRBJ2-3
v_gene: TRBV6-5
abundance: NA
CDR3aa: CASSYDAGVTDTQYF

j_gene: TRBJ2-7
v_gene: TRBV7-8
abundance: NA
CDR3aa: CASSLALTSGGLYEQYF

j_gene: TRBJ1-1
v_gene: TRBV4-3
abundance: NA
CDR3aa: CASSRAREAVNTEAFF

j_gene: TRBJ2-5
v_gene: TRBV5-1
abundance: NA
CDR3aa: CASSLVVTSYQETQYF

j_gene: TRBJ1-3
v_gene: TRBV19
abundance: NA
CDR3aa: CASSGGGRKNTIYF

j_gene: TRBJ2-1
v_gene: TRBV4-3
abundance: NA
CDR3aa: CASSQEAGVMNEQFF

j_gene: TRBJ2-3
v_gene: TRBV23-1
abundance: few
CDR3aa: CASTQSASQKREIIDTQYF

j_gene: TRBJ2-7
v_gene: TRBV5-1
abundance: NA
CDR3aa: CASSSPSETARYEQYF

j_gene: TRBJ2-3
v_gene: TRBV18
abundance: few
CDR3aa: CASSPRQGGSTDTQYF

j_gene: TRBJ1-5
v_gene: TRBV30
abundance: NA
CDR3aa: CAWDRGVKQPQHF

j_gene: TRBJ2-5
v_gene: TRBV4-3
abundance: NA
CDR3aa: CASSLTLDRKETQYF

j_gene: TRBJ1-1
v_gene: TRBV10-2
abundance: NA
CDR3aa: CASSDRTPNTEAFF

j_gene: TRBJ2-1
v_gene: TRBV30
abundance: NA
CDR3aa: CAWRPGGGEQFF

j_gene: TRBJ2-5
v_gene: TRBV5-6
abundance: NA
CDR3aa: CASSLYGGAEETQYF

j_gene: TRBJ2-7
v_gene: TRBV6-5
abundance: once
CDR3aa: CASSYKGAINEQYF

j_gene: TRBJ2-4
v_gene: TRBV4-3
abundance: NA
CDR3aa: CASSQGPGTGRNIQYF

j_gene: TRBJ1-2
v_gene: TRBV7-2
abundance: NA
CDR3aa: CASSLEPLLVGYTF

j_gene: TRBJ2-7
v_gene: TRBV5-4
abundance: NA
CDR3aa: CASSPGTTYEQYF

j_gene: TRBJ1-1
v_gene: TRBV5-1
abundance: NA
CDR3aa: CASRTGENTEAFF

j_gene: TRBJ2-1
v_gene: TRBV9
abundance: NA
CDR3aa: CASSVEGAAADEQFF

j_gene: TRBJ1-1
v_gene: TRBV27
abundance: NA
CDR3aa: CASSLGAGINTEAFF